Below are 6 T cell receptor beta chains sequenced from a single sample in a study of T-cell reconstitution after alpha-beta-depleted transplantation in children. Using unique molecular identifiers, the investigators prepared the TCRbeta library. MiXCR was run by TCRdb on the PCR reads, yielding one entry per CDR3 protein. The table records 200,000 to 300,000 distinct CDR3 sequences, 12% of them present only once. Here the sequenced sample was PBMCs from the stem cell graft donor, taken from the stem cell graft. These TCRs come from a human donor who donated a stem cell graft to a child with acute lymphoblastic leukemia.

This clonotype came up many times. The V gene is TRBV25-1, the J gene TRBJ1-6; 7 nucleotides line up with TRBD1. CDR1 is MGHDK, CDR2 SYGVNS, per germline. The CDR3 is made up of 17 amino acids. The V and J ends lost 1 base and 6 bases, in that order; junction bases with no gene match: 9. The DNA for the CDR3 is TGTGCCAGCAGTGAATTGAGGTTGCAGGGGGGTAATTCACCCCTCCACTTT. This gives the protein CASSELRLQGGNSPLHF.

This clonotype was observed at least ten times. The chain recombines TRBV5-1 with TRBJ2-7, with a possible D match to TRBD1 (5 bases). The CDR3 totals 13 residues. Per germline, CDR1 SGHRS and CDR2 YFSETQ. The V end lost 0 bases, the J end lost 3 bases, and 7 bases lay between the germline ends. CDR3 DNA: TGCGCCAGCAGCTTGGAAGGGGTCTACGAGCAGTACTTC. It codes for CASSLEGVYEQYF.

This clonotype was seen ten or more times. V is TRBV5-1 and J is TRBJ2-4; D remains unclear. The germline V gene has CDR1 SGHRS and CDR2 YFSETQ. V was shortened by 0 bases and J by 7 bases, with 2 bases between the two germline ends. The CDR3 is 11 residues long. DNA of the CDR3: TGCGCCAGCAGCTTGGCGAACATTCAGTACTTC. Encoded protein: CASSLANIQYF.

This clonotype has at least ten counts. This chain connects TRBV14 to TRBJ1-1, with D perhaps matching TRBD1 (5 bases). The CDR3 covers 14 residues. The V and J ends lost 3 bases and 4 bases respectively, with 12 bases between them. Germline-derived CDR1 and CDR2 are SGHDN and FVKESK. CDR3 nucleotide sequence: TGTGCCAGCAGCCAGACACGGGGGGGCACTGAAGCTTTCTTT. Protein sequence: CASSQTRGGTEAFF.

This clonotype was found many times. This chain connects TRBV19 to TRBJ1-1; D is undetermined. Trimming took off 5 bases at V and 1 base at J, with 8 bases between the two ends. CDR1 is LNHDA, CDR2 SQIVND, per germline (reference sequence). This CDR3 comprises 13 residues. CDR3 amino acids: CASSWQKNTEAFF. CDR3 nucleotide sequence: TGTGCCAGTAGTTGGCAGAAGAACACTGAAGCTTTCTTT. The full variable domain, in which reference TRBV19 and TRBJ1-1 provide the parts outside the CDR3, is DGGITQSPKYLFRKEGQNVTLSCEQNLNHDAMYWYRQDPGQGLRLIYYSQIVNDFQKGDIAEGYSVSREKKESFPLTVTSAQKNPTAFYLCASSWQKNTEAFFGQGTRLTVV.

This clonotype was detected ten times or more. The rearrangement uses TRBV11-1 and TRBJ2-7; 7 positions agree with TRBD2. The CDR3 loop spans 13 amino acids. V dropped 7 bases and J dropped 5; count of bases not matched to a gene: 8. Germline V CDR1 and CDR2: SGHAT, FQDESV (reference sequence). CDR3 bases: TGTGCCAGCACCTTGCCAGGGAGGGACGAGCAGTACTTC. Its protein is CASTLPGRDEQYF.